Here is one TCR beta chain with its context. Its matching antigen is unknown. The data belong to a study of T cell clones after liver transplantation. At the level of the study: Third-party-reactive TCRbeta sequences from pre-transplant mixed lymphocyte reactions served as antigen-independent comparators. Notes on the study in general: Conclusions were preliminary, with small, heterogeneous patient groups.

The CDR3 spans 13 residues. Germline V CDR1 and CDR2: KGHSH, LQKENI. J gave up 5 bases and V 2 bases, and 2 bases lay outside the gene matches. Profiling relied on immunoSEQ multiplex PCR, and the TCRdb table lists in-frame clones only, not all of them. The sample records 75,000 to 95,000 clones, around four fifths being singletons. Sequencing was performed on CD4+ T cells from blood, taken about 50 months after liver transplant. The TCR was taken from a human patient who received a liver transplant. Some T cells may be the graft donor's. The chain links TRBV18 to TRBJ2-7, with 8 bases aligning to TRBD1. The CDR3 reads CASSPGQGHEQYF. CDR3 sequence (DNA): TGTGCCAGCTCACCAGGACAGGGACACGAGCAGTACTTC.